The clone carrying this TCR beta chain has just one count. This sample was taken from a study of CD8+ T cells in alopecia areata. The V gene end was trimmed by 2 bases and the J gene end by 2 bases; junction bases not matched to a gene: 2. This CDR3 spans 14 amino acids. The V gene's germline CDR1 is MNHEY and CDR2 SMNVEV (reference sequence). cDNA reverse transcribed from extracted RNA served as the sequencing template. Using immunoSEQ multiplex PCR, the repertoire was profiled, and TCRdb retains in-frame clones only, with some absent. This table has about 120,000 clones, around 45% appearing once. The chain has TRBV27 and TRBJ2-5; 7 positions agree with TRBD1. The specimen sequenced was NKG2D-low CD8+ T cells sorted from blood. The clonotype was recovered from a human donor with alopecia areata. CDR3 amino acids: CASSLGTEQETQYF. The CDR3 nucleotides are TGTGCCAGCAGTTTAGGGACAGAGCAAGAGACCCAGTACTTC.